Below, 32 T cell receptor beta chains from the same sample are listed, as sequenced in a study of blood T cell repertoires in COVID-19. Sequencing used immunoSEQ multiplex PCR; TCRdb keeps in-frame clones, though not all of them. This table has 200,000 to 250,000 clones, over 65% appearing once. What was sequenced was PBMCs or T cells enriched from blood (not recorded which). The receptors originated from a woman aged 55-69 years who had recovered from COVID-19.

This chain uses TRBV10-1 with TRBJ2-3; perhaps TRBD2 as D (6 bases). Trimming stripped 0 bases from V and 2 bases from J, with 12 bases between. Germline assignment: CDR1 WNHNN and CDR2 SYGVQD (reference sequence). The CDR3 length is 16 residues. Written as DNA, the CDR3 is TGCGCCAGCAGTGAGTCGACTACTAGCTTCACAGATACGCAGTATTTT. Encoded protein: CASSESTTSFTDTQYF.

The J gene is TRBJ2-1, the V gene TRBV7-9; TRBD1 agrees at 11 bases. The germline V gene encodes CDR1 SEHNR and CDR2 FQNEAQ (reference sequence). CDR3 length: 15 residues. Trimming took 3 bases from V and 6 from J; bases not matched to a gene: 4. The CDR3 DNA sequence: TGTGCCAGCAGCTTTGGGACAGGGGGGACCAATGAGCAGTTCTTC. This gives the protein CASSFGTGGTNEQFF.

The rearrangement joins TRBV11-3 to TRBJ2-5; D possibly corresponds to TRBD2 (6 bases). Germline V gene data show CDR1 as SGHNT and CDR2 as YENEEA. The V gene lost 0 bases and the J gene lost 5 bases, with 13 bases spanning the gap. The CDR3 is 15 amino acids. The CDR3 region has the DNA TGTGCCAGCAGCTTAGATTCTCGGGGAGGCGAGACCCAGTACTTC. Protein product: CASSLDSRGGETQYF.

Notes on this clone: This specimen includes other DNA sequences encoding the same CDR3. The chain uses TRBV7-2 and TRBJ1-2, with D tentatively TRBD1 (5 bases). Deletions cut 1 base from V and 2 bases from J, with 8 bases between. CDR3 length equals 14 residues. Germline assignment: CDR1 SGHTA and CDR2 FQGNSA. The CDR3 spells CASSLVPGNYGYTF. The CDR3 DNA reads TGTGCCAGCAGCTTAGTCCCAGGGAACTATGGCTACACCTTC.

In its sample, this clone was seen once. The gene calls are TRBV6-6 and TRBJ2-7; no firm D call. The ends were cut back, 8 bases at V and 7 bases at J, with 12 bases in the middle. From germline, CDR1 is MNHNY and CDR2 SVGAGI (reference sequence). This CDR3 region has 11 residues. Written as DNA, the CDR3 is TGTGCCAGCTGGAGTGCGGAAGAGCAGTACTTC. Translation: CASWSAEEQYF.

The V and J genes are TRBV3-1 (or the pseudogene TRBV3-2) and TRBJ2-3; TRBD2 matches at 7 bases. Germline values: CDR1 LGHDT, CDR2 YNNKEL (reference sequence). The CDR3 has 16 residues. With 4 bases clipped from V and 2 bases from J, the junction kept 9 bases outside the gene matches. Here the CDR3 reads CASSPGALAVTDTQYF. CDR3 DNA: TGTGCCAGCAGCCCCGGCGCGCTAGCGGTCACAGATACGCAGTATTTT.

The chain employs TRBV2 and TRBJ1-5; 11 positions match TRBD1. Losses at the gene ends were 3 bases for V and 4 bases for J; bases not matched to a gene: 5. CDR1 and CDR2 (germline): SNHLY, FYNNEI. The CDR3 is 16 residues long. The CDR3: CASSEVGTGGNQPQHF. Written as DNA, the CDR3 is TGTGCCAGCAGTGAGGTGGGGACAGGGGGGAATCAGCCCCAGCATTTT. The entire variable domain, with the rest obtained from reference TRBV2 and TRBJ1-5, is as follows: EPEVTQTPSHQVTQMGQEVILRCVPISNHLYFYWYRQILGQKVEFLVSFYNNEISEKSEIFDDQFSVERPDGSNFTLKIRSTKLEDSAMYFCASSEVGTGGNQPQHFGDGTRLSIL.

This clone occurred a few times. The rearrangement links TRBV20-1 to TRBJ2-2; weak D call: TRBD1 (6 bases). The germline V and J ends were trimmed by 3 bases and 2 bases, with 10 bases remaining between them. The CDR3 length is 14 residues. CDR1 DFQATT and CDR2 SNEGSKA come from the germline V gene (reference sequence). The CDR3 sequence is CSASHRDNTGELFF. CDR3 sequence (DNA): TGCAGTGCTAGTCACAGGGACAACACCGGGGAGCTGTTTTTT.

This clone appeared a few times. V gene TRBV5-4 combines with J gene TRBJ2-7; D is possibly TRBD1 (6 bases). CDR3 length: 14 residues. Looked up from germline, CDR1 is SGHNT and CDR2 is YYREEE (reference sequence). V lost 2 bases to trimming and J lost 5 bases, with 14 bases between them. The CDR3 sequence: CASSFQGQSHEQYF. The DNA for the CDR3 is TGTGCCAGCAGCTTTCAGGGGCAGAGTCACGAGCAGTACTTC. Full variable domain (remainder filled in from reference TRBV5-4 and TRBJ2-7): ETGVTQSPTHLIKTRGQQVTLRCSSQSGHNTVSWYQQALGQGPQFIFQYYREEENGRGNFPPRFSGLQFPNYSSELNVNALELDDSALYLCASSFQGQSHEQYFGPGTRLTVT.

J is TRBJ2-3 and V is TRBV5-1; 7 nucleotides agree with TRBD1. CDR3 length: 15 amino acids. The V gene end was trimmed by 0 bases and the J gene end by 2 bases; junction bases not matched to a gene: 3. CDR1 is SGHRS and CDR2 is YFSETQ in the germline V gene. The CDR3 protein is CASSLGTGNTDTQYF. In DNA form, the CDR3 reads TGCGCCAGCAGCTTGGGGACAGGTAACACAGATACGCAGTATTTT.

The chain is built from TRBV10-3 and TRBJ1-2; TRBD1 matches at 12 bases. J was trimmed by 7 bases and V by 0 bases; bases with no gene match: 9. This CDR3 spans 17 amino acids. The germline V gene encodes CDR1 ENHRY and CDR2 SYGVKD. The CDR3 is CAISESAPGQGASGYTF. The CDR3 DNA sequence: TGTGCCATCAGTGAGTCCGCCCCGGGACAGGGGGCGTCTGGCTACACCTTC.

The chain uses TRBV5-1 and TRBJ2-7; 13 bases are shared with TRBD2. Germline loops: CDR1 SGHRS, CDR2 YFSETQ. The CDR3 runs 16 residues. The ends lost 2 bases at V and 5 bases at J; junction bases unmatched: 7. The CDR3 coding sequence is TGCGCCAGCAGCTTCACCTGGACTAGCGGGAGTAACGAGCAGTACTTC. Translating gives CASSFTWTSGSNEQYF.

This rearrangement joins TRBV19 to TRBJ2-5; the match to TRBD2 covers 7 bases. This CDR3 spans 14 amino acids. Trimming cost V 3 bases and J 5 bases; bases outside gene matches: 6. CDR1 and CDR2 (germline): LNHDA, SQIVND (reference sequence). The chain's CDR3 is CASSMSSGRETQYF. DNA of the CDR3: TGTGCCAGTAGTATGTCTTCCGGGAGGGAGACCCAGTACTTC.

This chain joins TRBV29-1 and TRBJ1-1, with D hard to call. Germline values: CDR1 SQVTM, CDR2 ANQGSEA. The CDR3 length is 13 residues. Trimming pared 3 bases from V and 2 bases from J, leaving 10 bases between. The CDR3 is CSVEPQTNTEAFF. DNA of the CDR3: TGCAGCGTTGAGCCACAGACCAACACTGAAGCTTTCTTT.

The genes are TRBV24-1 and TRBJ1-5, with 10 bases that match TRBD1. CDR1 is KGHDR, CDR2 SFDVKD, per germline. This CDR3 has 13 residues. Trimming removed 6 bases from V and 8 bases from J; junction bases left unmatched: 3. The CDR3 bases are TGTGCCACCAGTCCAGGGACAGGGGAGCCCCAGCATTTT. Translating gives CATSPGTGEPQHF.

This chain connects TRBV7-6 to TRBJ2-7, with D perhaps TRBD2 (5 bases). V was cut by 3 bases and J by 1 base, with 7 bases left in between. Germline V CDR1 and CDR2: SGHVS, FNYEAQ. The CDR3 has 13 residues. The CDR3 region is CASSFAGSYEQYF. CDR3 bases: TGTGCCAGCAGCTTTGCGGGTTCCTACGAGCAGTACTTC.

This clone was picked up a small number of times. This CDR3 is CASSIGTAGASEAFF. As DNA, the CDR3 is TGTGCCAGCAGCATCGGGACAGCTGGGGCCAGTGAAGCTTTCTTT. This rearrangement joins TRBV9 to TRBJ1-1, with 7 positions matching TRBD1. Germline V gene data show CDR1 as SGDLS and CDR2 as YYNGEE. V shed 4 bases and J 7 bases; nucleotides not matched to a gene: 13. CDR3 size: 15 residues. The entire variable domain, with the rest obtained from reference TRBV9 and TRBJ1-1, is as follows: DSGVTQTPKHLITATGQRVTLRCSPRSGDLSVYWYQQSLDQGLQFLIQYYNGEERAKGNILERFSAQQFPDLHSELNLSSLELGDSALYFCASSIGTAGASEAFFGQGTRLTVV.

The rearrangement links TRBV5-1 to TRBJ2-1, with 11 bases matching TRBD2. Per the germline V gene, CDR1 is SGHRS and CDR2 is YFSETQ. This CDR3 has 17 residues. Unmatched junction bases numbered 11, after V lost 5 bases and J lost 4 bases. The CDR3 loop reads CASSENLLAGVYNEQFF. CDR3 DNA: TGCGCCAGCAGTGAGAATTTACTAGCGGGGGTTTACAATGAGCAGTTCTTC.

The chain is built from TRBV21-1 and TRBJ1-6. TRBV21-1 is designated a pseudogene. This CDR3 has 16 amino acids. The DNA for the CDR3 is TGTGCCAGCAGCAAAGAAGGGCAGCCCGGCGGGTCACCCCTCCACTTT. It is translated as CASSKEGQPGGSPLHF.

There are a few counts of this clone. V and J are TRBV10-1 and TRBJ2-7, with 12 bases matching TRBD2. Trimming removed 10 bases from V and 5 bases from J; junction bases left unmatched: 6. CDR3 size: 13 residues. Germline V lookup: CDR1 WNHNN, CDR2 SYGVQD (reference sequence). CDR3 region: CATTSGGKHEQYF. The CDR3 bases are TGCGCCACCACTAGCGGGGGGAAACACGAGCAGTACTTC.

This sequence joins TRBV7-8 and TRBJ1-6; D remains ambiguous. The CDR3 is 17 residues long. With 2 bases removed from V and 6 bases from J, the gap between germline ends came to 17 bases. Germline lookup yields CDR1 SGHVS and CDR2 FQNEAQ. CDR3: CASSLFDPGSSNSPLHF. CDR3 coding DNA: TGTGCCAGCAGCTTATTTGATCCCGGGTCTAGTAATTCACCCCTCCACTTT.

This chain connects TRBV19 to TRBJ1-5; D possibly corresponds to TRBD1 (5 bases). The V gene lost 3 bases and the J gene lost 4 bases, with 10 bases spanning the gap. In germline, CDR1 is LNHDA, CDR2 SQIVND (reference sequence). CDR3 length equals 14 residues. The CDR3 coding sequence is TGTGCCAGTAGTATCGACAGAGGAAATCAGCCCCAGCATTTT. Residues: CASSIDRGNQPQHF.

This chain links TRBV5-1 with TRBJ2-7; D is perhaps TRBD2 (6 bases). Germline CDR1 and CDR2: SGHRS and YFSETQ. The CDR3 has 13 amino acids. The germline V and J ends were trimmed by 4 bases and 5 bases, with 13 bases remaining between them. The CDR3 DNA reads TGCGCCAGCAGCCCCCGGGACTTTCACGAGCAGTACTTC. Protein sequence: CASSPRDFHEQYF.

The chain joins TRBV5-6 to TRBJ1-2, with TRBD1 identical over 12 bases. In germline, CDR1 is SGHDT, CDR2 YYEEEE. The V gene end was trimmed by 4 bases and the J gene end by 4 bases; junction bases not matched to a gene: 5. The CDR3 loop spans 15 amino acids. DNA of the CDR3: TGTGCCAGCAGCCCCGGGACAGGGGGCGTCTATGGCTACACCTTC. Translation gives CASSPGTGGVYGYTF.

The chain employs TRBV7-3 and TRBJ2-3; 7 bases align to TRBD2. Germline assignment: CDR1 SGHTA and CDR2 FQGTGA. Trimming removed 4 bases from V and 2 bases from J; junction bases left unmatched: 3. The CDR3 is 14 residues long. Written as DNA, the CDR3 is TGTGCCAGCAGCTCCAGCGGGGTCACAGATACGCAGTATTTT. This encodes CASSSSGVTDTQYF.

The chain employs TRBV7-9 and TRBJ2-5; D not certain. This CDR3 spans 12 amino acids. Germline-derived CDR1 and CDR2 are SEHNR and FQNEAQ (reference sequence). Trimming cost V 3 bases and J 4 bases, with 6 bases left between them. The CDR3 region is CASSFVVETQYF. The CDR3 DNA is TGTGCCAGCAGCTTCGTCGTAGAGACCCAGTACTTC.

The chain carries TRBV3-1 (or the pseudogene TRBV3-2) and TRBJ2-1; D perhaps matches TRBD2 (7 bases). With 2 bases removed from V and 6 bases from J, the gap between germline ends came to 17 bases. Germline CDR1 LGHDT, CDR2 YNNKEL (reference sequence). CDR3 length: 16 residues. CDR3 protein: CASSQSGGAKVNEQFF. The CDR3 DNA reads as TGTGCCAGCAGCCAAAGTGGGGGGGCCAAGGTCAATGAGCAGTTCTTC.

The V call is TRBV19, the J call TRBJ2-2, with D possibly matching TRBD1 (6 bases). The V gene's germline CDR1 is LNHDA and CDR2 SQIVND (reference sequence). Trimming took off 3 bases at V and 0 bases at J, with 17 bases between the two ends. This CDR3 contains 18 residues. This chain's CDR3 is CASSIFQGRITNTGELFF. The CDR3 coding sequence is TGTGCCAGTAGTATTTTCCAGGGGAGAATAACGAACACCGGGGAGCTGTTTTTT.

The chain carries TRBV25-1 and TRBJ2-7, with a weak D call TRBD2 (5 bases). CDR3 length equals 11 residues. The V end lost 3 bases, the J end lost 8 bases, and 8 bases lay between the germline ends. Germline V CDR1 and CDR2: MGHDK, SYGVNS. The CDR3 loop is CASSDSGKQYF. CDR3 DNA: TGTGCCAGCAGTGACAGCGGCAAGCAGTACTTC.

The chain employs TRBV6-6 and TRBJ2-2; TRBD1 aligns across 7 bases. The CDR3 is made up of 14 amino acids. From germline, CDR1 is MNHNY and CDR2 SVGAGI (reference sequence). V dropped 6 bases and J dropped 4; count of bases not matched to a gene: 5. CDR3 bases: TGTGCCAGCAGACCACAGGGGATCACCGGGGAGCTGTTTTTT. This codes for CASRPQGITGELFF.

This clone was detected only a few times. The rearrangement uses TRBV19 and TRBJ1-6; 7 bases map to TRBD1. CDR3 length: 14 residues. Germline CDR1 and CDR2: LNHDA and SQIVND (reference sequence). J was trimmed by 7 bases and V by 6 bases; bases with no gene match: 6. The CDR3 sequence: CASRTGTDNSPLHF. The CDR3 DNA reads as TGTGCCAGTAGGACCGGGACAGACAATTCACCCCTCCACTTT.

This rearrangement joins TRBV27 to TRBJ2-7; the D gene is possibly TRBD1 (5 bases). This CDR3 contains 13 residues. Germline V gene sequence: CDR1 MNHEY, CDR2 SMNVEV (reference sequence). Trimming left V 6 bases short and J 0 bases short, with 9 bases between. The CDR3 DNA follows: TGTGCCAGCAGCTCCGACAGCTCCTACGAGCAGTACTTC. Its protein is CASSSDSSYEQYF.